Presented here are 11 T cell receptor beta chains from one specimen sequenced in a study of T-cell reconstitution after alpha-beta-depleted transplantation in children. TCRbeta library construction was performed incorporating unique molecular identifiers. TCRdb reanalysed the PCR reads using MiXCR and keeps one entry per CDR3 protein. The sample yields around 700,000 distinct CDR3 sequences, 13% seen once. The sample consisted of PBMCs, taken before TCRalphabeta/CD19-depleted stem cell transplant. The receptors originated from a girl under 10 years old with congenital amegakaryocytic thrombocytopenia, due to receive a stem cell transplant.

This clonotype occurred many times. J is TRBJ2-1 and V is TRBV20-1; perhaps TRBD2 as D (5 bases). The V gene's germline CDR1 is DFQATT and CDR2 SNEGSKA (reference sequence). V was shortened by 6 bases and J by 7 bases, with 25 bases between the two germline ends. This CDR3 is 16 amino acids long. The CDR3 loop is CSAHEGWESYLNEQFF. DNA for the CDR3: TGCAGTGCGCACGAAGGGTGGGAGTCTTACCTTAATGAGCAGTTCTTC.

This clonotype showed up many times. The chain employs TRBV5-1 and TRBJ2-2; the D is unclear. Trimming removed 0 bases at V and 5 bases at J, with 11 bases between. The length of the CDR3 is 15 residues. From germline, CDR1 is SGHRS and CDR2 YFSETQ. The CDR3 loop reads CASSLVVGLTGELFF. The DNA of the CDR3 is TGCGCCAGCAGCTTGGTCGTGGGATTGACCGGGGAGCTGTTTTTT.

The sample holds a few counts of this clonotype. This CDR3 reads CASSHEKLPGLAGDEQFF. CDR3 bases: TGTGCCAGCAGCCATGAAAAACTACCGGGACTAGCGGGGGATGAGCAGTTCTTC. V is TRBV3-1 and J is TRBJ2-1; 14 bases align to TRBD2. The germline CDR1 and CDR2 sequences are LGHDT and YNNKEL (reference sequence). The CDR3 is 18 amino acids. Trimming at V came to 3 bases and at J to 8 bases, leaving 12 bases not matched to a gene.

This clonotype was observed at least ten times. V is TRBV10-3 and J is TRBJ2-7; 7 bases line up with TRBD2. The CDR3 totals 16 residues. Germline V CDR1 and CDR2: ENHRY, SYGVKD. V shed 4 bases, J shed 2 bases, and the junction held 11 bases outside the gene matches. The CDR3 DNA follows: TGTGCCATCAGTGGGCCTGCGGGAGAGCCAACCTACGAGCAGTACTTC. It yields the protein CAISGPAGEPTYEQYF.

This chain links TRBV2 with TRBJ2-7, with TRBD1 matching over 7 bases. Germline V CDR1 and CDR2: SNHLY, FYNNEI. There are 14 residues in the CDR3. Germline trimming cut 4 bases from V and 3 bases from J; bases unmatched to any gene: 6. The CDR3 sequence is CASSGRQGLYEQYF. The DNA of the CDR3 is TGTGCCAGCAGTGGGCGACAGGGCCTCTACGAGCAGTACTTC.

This clonotype was recorded at least ten times. J is TRBJ2-3 and V is TRBV4-2, with TRBD2 matching over 9 bases. Germline CDR1 is LGHNA and CDR2 is YNFKEQ. V lost 2 bases to trimming and J lost 2 bases; unmatched junction nucleotides: 11. This CDR3 spans 18 amino acids. CDR3 amino acids: CASSQSPLSGRITDTQYF. The CDR3 DNA follows: TGTGCCAGCAGCCAATCCCCACTTAGCGGGAGAATCACAGATACGCAGTATTTT.

This clonotype was found many times. The chain links TRBV5-1 to TRBJ2-1; the D gene is possibly TRBD2 (5 bases). Between the trimmed V and J ends, which lost 7 bases and 0 bases, there was a span of 11 bases. The CDR3 extends over 14 amino acids. CDR1 SGHRS and CDR2 YFSETQ come from the germline V gene. In DNA, the CDR3 is TGCGCCAGCCTCGAGGGAAGCTCCTACAATGAGCAGTTCTTC. Its translation is CASLEGSSYNEQFF. The variable domain in full, with the rest retrieved from reference TRBV5-1 and TRBJ2-1, is KAGVTQTPRYLIKTRGQQVTLSCSPISGHRSVSWYQQTPGQGLQFLFEYFSETQRNKGNFPGRFSGRQFSNSRSEMNVSTLELGDSALYLCASLEGSSYNEQFFGPGTRLTVL.

There are many counts of this clonotype. The chain is built from TRBV28 and TRBJ2-5; D is tentatively TRBD1 or TRBD2 (5 bases each). Germline CDR1 and CDR2: MDHEN and SYDVKM. This CDR3 is 14 amino acids long. The V end was cut by 5 bases, the J end by 2 bases, with 12 bases between. CDR3 bases: TGTGCCAGCAGTAAAGACGAGGGGCAAGAGACCCAGTACTTC. This gives the protein CASSKDEGQETQYF. Complete variable domain (other parts from reference TRBV28 and TRBJ2-5): DVKVTQSSRYLVKRTGEKVFLECVQDMDHENMFWYRQDPGLGLRLIYFSYDVKMKEKGDIPEGYSVSREKKERFSLILESASTNQTSMYLCASSKDEGQETQYFGPGTRLLVL.

The sample holds many counts of this clonotype. The chain is built from TRBV12-3 or TRBV12-4 and TRBJ2-1; 9 bases are shared with TRBD2. This CDR3 has 12 residues. The ends lost 6 bases at V and 15 bases at J; junction bases unmatched: 9. The CDR3 DNA sequence: TGTGCCAGCAGAATTAGCGGGACTAGCACGTTCTTC. This gives the protein CASRISGTSTFF.

This clonotype showed up just a few times. The chain links TRBV6-2 or TRBV6-3 to TRBJ1-1; D remains unclear. The V end was cut by 4 bases, the J end by 1 base, with 10 bases between. The CDR3 runs to 14 residues. Germline CDR1 and CDR2: MNHEY and SVGEGT. CDR3 protein: CASSSDVWNTEAFF. The CDR3 nucleotides are TGTGCCAGCAGTTCCGATGTTTGGAACACTGAAGCTTTCTTT.

About this clonotype: With a much larger clone just one base away, this may be a read error. This rearrangement joins TRBV11-2 to TRBJ2-2; a weak D match, TRBD1 (5 bases). CDR3 length: 17 amino acids. V dropped 2 bases and J dropped 7 bases, with 20 bases sitting between them. Germline V gene lookup returns CDR1 SGHAT and CDR2 FQNNGV. CDR3 loop: CASSLWAVHGAGGELFF. In DNA form, the CDR3 reads TGTGCCAGCAGCTTATGGGCGGTGCATGGGGCAGGCGGGGAGCTGTTTTTT.